This T cell receptor beta chain derives from a study of cytomegalovirus exposure and HLA in healthy donors. Study conclusions and caveats: Sequencing depth across donors, presence/absence analyses assumed, was roughly uniform. Segments of the TCR beta V type were, in most cases, productive about 90% or about 30% of the time in an earlier analysis. The dataset shows that most TCR sequences were rare, while some public TCRs occurred in many donors.

This clone showed up just a few times. Antigen unknown. PCR amplification relied on 60 Vbeta primers (plus 13 Jbeta primers). Clones were sequenced by immunoSEQ multiplex PCR, and TCRdb holds only the in-frame ones, with some missing. The repertoire consists of 140,000 or so clones, with 70% occurring once and the leading ten covering about 1.5%. Participants comprised healthy donors of bone marrow. The CDR3 is made up of 14 amino acids. The ends lost 4 bases at V and 3 bases at J; junction bases unmatched: 3. Germline V gene lookup returns CDR1 SGHRS and CDR2 YFSETQ. Input material: PBMCs. The V call is TRBV5-1, the J call TRBJ2-3; TRBD1 matches 9 bases. This TCR was recovered from a woman in her thirties in good health and CMV-seronegative. CDR3 sequence: CASSRDRDTDTQYF. DNA of the CDR3: TGCGCCAGCAGCCGGGACAGGGATACAGATACGCAGTATTTT.